The text below deals with one T cell receptor (beta chain). No antigen is known for it. The data are from a study of cytomegalovirus exposure and HLA in healthy donors. Study-wide context: T cells numbering about 179 million yielded more than 100 million unique TCR beta sequences in an earlier analysis. From HLA-typed donors, an early data release held about 92 million unique TCRs.

General study results and limits: In vitro work confirmed that a few CMV-associated chains recognize CMV antigens. An analysis done earlier found most TCR beta V segments productive about 87% or about 30% of the time.

The CDR3 has 10 amino acids. Germline lookup yields CDR1 DFQATT and CDR2 SNEGSKA (reference sequence). V lost 3 bases, J lost 8 bases, and 5 bases lay in between. The PCR used 60 Vbeta and 13 Jbeta primers. Libraries were prepared by immunoSEQ multiplex PCR; TCRdb keeps only in-frame clonotypes and omits some of them. This sample carries 130,000 or so clones, about 73% of them seen once, and the ten largest clones take approximately 6%. The receptor was isolated from a woman aged 40 to 50 in good health and CMV-seronegative. The sequenced sample was PBMCs. The V gene is TRBV20-1, the J gene TRBJ2-1; D is unclear. The CDR3 nucleotides read TGCAGTGCTAGCTCTCATGAGCAGTTCTTC. Residues: CSASSHEQFF.